Listed below are T cell receptor beta chains from one sample, sequenced in a study of blood T cell repertoires in COVID-19. Sequencing used immunoSEQ multiplex PCR; TCRdb keeps in-frame clones, though not all of them. The sample lists around 150,000 clones; about 83% were seen once. Sequenced: peripheral blood. All receptors derive from a woman aged 40 to 50 with acute or convalescent COVID-19. The CDR3 runs from the conserved cysteine through the conserved F or W. The D gene is left open where the match is weak. Clone sizes are given selectively: once, few, many, or a class where the clone is expanded.

size	V	D	J	length	DNA	CDR3
NA	TRBV19	TRBD1	TRBJ1-5	16	TGTGCCAGTAGCAAAACAGGGGTTTATAGCAATCAGCCCCAGCATTTT	CASSKTGVYSNQPQHF
NA	TRBV18	NA	TRBJ1-1	14	TGTGCCAGCTCACCAGGCCGGGAGTCAGCTGAAGCTTTCTTT	CASSPGRESAEAFF
NA	TRBV7-3	NA	TRBJ1-5	15	TGTGCCAGCAGCTTAACGGGCGATAGGAATCAGCCCCAGCATTTT	CASSLTGDRNQPQHF
NA	TRBV6-2/TRBV6-3	NA	TRBJ1-1	13	TGTGCCAGCAGTTTGAGCCACGCCACTGAAGCTTTCTTT	CASSLSHATEAFF
NA	TRBV4-3	TRBD1	TRBJ1-2	16	TGCGCCAGCAGCCAAGAGGGGGACAGCTTAAACTATGGCTACACCTTC	CASSQEGDSLNYGYTF
NA	TRBV6-1	NA	TRBJ1-1	13	TGTGCCAGCAGTGACGCGGTGGCGGAAGAAGCTTTCTTT	CASSDAVAEEAFF
NA	TRBV5-5	NA	TRBJ1-4	14	TGTGCCAGCAGCTTGCCCAGGGGTAGGGAAAAACTGTTTTTT	CASSLPRGREKLFF
NA	TRBV30	NA	TRBJ1-6	14	TGTGCCTGGAGTGTACTTAGGGGGGGTTCACCCCTCCACTTT	CAWSVLRGGSPLHF
NA	TRBV29-1	TRBD1	TRBJ2-1	13	TGCAGCGTTGAACGGGACAGCTACAATGAGCAGTTCTTC	CSVERDSYNEQFF
few	TRBV6-4	TRBD2	TRBJ2-1	15	TGTGCCAGCAGTCCGTTGTCTAGCGGGAGCAATGAGCAGTTCTTC	CASSPLSSGSNEQFF
NA	TRBV4-3	TRBD1	TRBJ1-6	19	TGCGCCAGCAGCCAAGATCTCGGGGGAATTGGACAGGGAGTCTCACCCCTCCACTTT	CASSQDLGGIGQGVSPLHF
NA	TRBV19	NA	TRBJ1-1	17	TGTGCCAGTAGTATACGGGCAGGGGCAAATTCGAACACTGAAGCTTTCTTT	CASSIRAGANSNTEAFF
NA	TRBV21-1	NA	TRBJ1-5	15	TGTGCCAGCAGCCGACAGGGACCCCATTATCAGCCCCAGCATTTT	CASSRQGPHYQPQHF
NA	TRBV29-1	TRBD1	TRBJ2-1	14	TGCAGCGTCGCGGGACAGGGGTCCTACAATGAGCAGTTCTTC	CSVAGQGSYNEQFF
once	TRBV6-5	NA	TRBJ1-5	12	TGTGCCAGCAGGGCACGAGGTCAGCCCCAGCATTTT	CASRARGQPQHF
NA	TRBV4-1	NA	TRBJ2-1	17	TGCGCCAGCAGCCAAGACTCTCGGCAGGGGTCCTACAATGAGCAGTTCTTC	CASSQDSRQGSYNEQFF
NA	TRBV5-5	TRBD1	TRBJ2-3	15	TGTGCCAGCAGCAGGGGGCTAGCTGGCACAGATACGCAGTATTTT	CASSRGLAGTDTQYF
NA	TRBV6-2/TRBV6-3	TRBD2	TRBJ2-7	17	TGTGCCAGCAGTTTTCCATTAGCGGGAGGTCCCGTCTACGAGCAGTACTTC	CASSFPLAGGPVYEQYF
NA	TRBV11-2	TRBD1	TRBJ2-1	17	TGTGCCAGCAGCTTAACAGCAGGGGGATCGAATTACAATGAGCAGTTCTTC	CASSLTAGGSNYNEQFF
once	TRBV28	TRBD1	TRBJ2-2	14	TGTGCCAGTAGAGGACAGGGGTACGCCGGGGAGCTGTTTTTT	CASRGQGYAGELFF
few	TRBV6-6	NA	TRBJ2-5	15	TGTGCCAGCAGTGGGCGGGACAGAAGTCAAGAGACCCAGTACTTC	CASSGRDRSQETQYF
NA	TRBV6-1	NA	TRBJ1-4	14	TGTGCCAGCAGTGAAAATGTCCGTCGGGGTAGACTGTTTTTT	CASSENVRRGRLFF
NA	TRBV18	TRBD1	TRBJ2-3	14	TGTGCCAGCTCGGCGACAGGGGGAAAAGATACGCAGTATTTT	CASSATGGKDTQYF
NA	TRBV3-1/TRBV3-2	NA	TRBJ1-2	14	TGTGCCAGCAGCCTCGGGACATTTAACTATGGCTACACCTTC	CASSLGTFNYGYTF
few	TRBV4-3	NA	TRBJ2-6	18	TGCGCCAGCAGCCAAGATGGAGTAGCCCACTCTGGGGCCAACGTCCTGACTTTC	CASSQDGVAHSGANVLTF
NA	TRBV5-1	TRBD1	TRBJ1-1	15	TGCGCCAGCAGCTTGGAGACAGGGAGGAACACTGAAGCTTTCTTT	CASSLETGRNTEAFF
NA	TRBV28	NA	TRBJ2-1	15	TGTGCCAGCAGTTTTCCCAGGGTACCCTACAATGAGCAGTTCTTC	CASSFPRVPYNEQFF
NA	TRBV3-1/TRBV3-2	NA	TRBJ1-1	11	TGTGCCAGCCTAGGGGGGGGTGAAGCTTTCTTT	CASLGGGEAFF
NA	TRBV5-1	NA	TRBJ1-2	14	TGCGCCAGCAGCTTGGCCATGGGGGAGGTTGGCTACACCTTC	CASSLAMGEVGYTF
NA	TRBV6-2/TRBV6-3	TRBD2	TRBJ2-3	17	TGTGCCAGCAGTTACGATCCAGCGGGAGATCTAACAGATACGCAGTATTTT	CASSYDPAGDLTDTQYF
NA	TRBV2	TRBD1	TRBJ1-2	14	TGTGCCAGCCCGCGACAGGGGGTACGCTATGGCTACACCTTC	CASPRQGVRYGYTF
NA	TRBV10-3	TRBD2	TRBJ2-3	14	TGTGCCATCAGTGACGGCGGGGGGCGAGATACGCAGTATTTT	CAISDGGGRDTQYF
NA	TRBV24-1	TRBD1	TRBJ1-1	21	TGTGCCACCAGTGATTTGCCCCGTCCCGTGACAGGGGGCGTCGTGAACACTGAAGCTTTCTTT	CATSDLPRPVTGGVVNTEAFF
NA	TRBV24-1	TRBD2	TRBJ2-5	14	TGTGCCACCAGCGGGACTAGCGCACAAGAGACCCAGTACTTC	CATSGTSAQETQYF
NA	TRBV9	NA	TRBJ1-2	13	TGTGCCAGCAGCGCGACAGTTAACTATGGCTACACCTTC	CASSATVNYGYTF
NA	TRBV5-1	NA	TRBJ1-2	14	TGCGCCAGCAGCTTGGGAGTAAAAGAGGATGGCTACACCTTC	CASSLGVKEDGYTF
NA	TRBV27	NA	TRBJ1-2	16	TGTGCCAGCAGGTTAGGGGCAGGGCTCCTTAACTATGGCTACACCTTC	CASRLGAGLLNYGYTF
NA	TRBV27	TRBD2	TRBJ2-1	15	TGTGCCAGCAGTTTAAGCGGGAGTGGGTACAATGAGCAGTTCTTC	CASSLSGSGYNEQFF
NA	TRBV2	NA	TRBJ1-2	15	TGTGCCAGCAGGGATTCCCTTGACGAGGACTATGGCTACACCTTC	CASRDSLDEDYGYTF
NA	TRBV12-3/TRBV12-4	NA	TRBJ1-2	12	TGTGCCAGCAGTTTAAAGGGGGTTGGCTACACCTTC	CASSLKGVGYTF
once	TRBV12-5	NA	TRBJ2-2	15	TGTGCTAGTGGTTTGGTGATAAGGGGAGGCGGGGAGCTGTTTTTT	CASGLVIRGGGELFF
NA	TRBV7-9	TRBD2	TRBJ2-1	14	TGTGCCAGCAGCTTACGGGGGGATTACAATGAGCAGTTCTTC	CASSLRGDYNEQFF
NA	TRBV15	TRBD1	TRBJ2-7	13	TGTGCCACCAGCAGTACAGGGGGCGAGGAGCAGTACTTC	CATSSTGGEEQYF
NA	TRBV7-2	TRBD1	TRBJ2-3	15	TGTGCCAGCAGCTTAGTCCGGGACAGACAAGATACGCAGTATTTT	CASSLVRDRQDTQYF
NA	TRBV2	NA	TRBJ1-4	14	TGTGCCAGCAGGGAGACAGGACCTAATGAAAAACTGTTTTTT	CASRETGPNEKLFF